This T cell receptor beta chain was captured by sequencing in a study of blood T cell repertoires in COVID-19. The germline V gene encodes CDR1 SEHNR and CDR2 FQNEAQ (reference sequence). The V and J ends lost 8 bases and 3 bases, in that order; junction bases with no gene match: 4. This CDR3 is built from 13 residues. The data were produced by immunoSEQ multiplex PCR, yet TCRdb's version contains in-frame clones alone and is incomplete. The sample carries about 440,000 clones, roughly 88% recorded once. The receptor comes from a man younger than 35 who had recovered from COVID-19. The rearrangement joins TRBV7-9 to TRBJ1-1; 9 bases line up with TRBD1. The sequenced sample was PBMCs or T cells enriched from blood (not recorded which). CDR3 protein: CASLTGGDTEAFF. For the CDR3, the DNA is TGTGCCAGCCTGACAGGGGGGGACACTGAAGCTTTCTTT. Based on the CDR3 plus reference TRBV7-9 and TRBJ1-1, the full variable domain is DTGVSQNPRHKITKRGQNVTFRCDPISEHNRLYWYRQTLGQGPEFLTYFQNEAQLEKSRLLSDRFSAERPKGSFSTLEIQRTEQGDSAMYLCASLTGGDTEAFFGQGTRLTVV.